This T cell receptor beta chain appears in the sequencing data of a study of cytomegalovirus exposure and HLA in healthy donors. It was healthy bone marrow donors who served as donors. This clone occurred a few times. Its target is unknown. Vbeta (60) and Jbeta (13) primers were used in the PCR. The protocol was immunoSEQ multiplex PCR, while the TCRdb copy is restricted to in-frame clones and leaves out a portion. The sample lists around 130,000 clones; approximately 80% were seen once. The CDR3 loop spans 15 amino acids. The germline gives CDR1 SGHTS, CDR2 YDEGEE. The ends were cut back, 2 bases at V and 4 bases at J, with 13 bases in the middle. Study conclusions and caveats: Exclusion applied to some V segments, including TRBV6-2 and TRBV6-3, as they were indistinguishable.

Material: PBMCs. This receptor was taken from a woman between 35 and 50 years old in good health and CMV-seronegative. The chain uses TRBV5-8 and TRBJ2-1, with D possibly TRBD1 on 5 matching bases. The CDR3 is CASSLGQGAYNEQFF. DNA for the CDR3: TGTGCCAGCAGCTTAGGCCAGGGCGCATACAATGAGCAGTTCTTC.